This paragraph covers one T cell receptor beta chain sequence. Deletions cut 5 bases from V and 4 bases from J, with 3 bases between. Looked up from germline, CDR1 is SGHAT and CDR2 is FQNNGV. The CDR3 has 11 residues. The method was immunoSEQ multiplex PCR; TCRdb's version includes in-frame clones alone and lacks a portion of them. The sample records around 19,000 clones, 70% to 90% being singletons. At cycle 4 day 1, cycle 7 day 1, and baseline, blood was sampled. This sample was included in a study of OX40 agonist ivuxolimab in advanced cancers. The rearrangement joins TRBV11-2 to TRBJ1-3; D call uncertain. The sequencing used CD4+ or CD8+ T cells sorted from blood, collected in a trial of the OX40 agonist ivuxolimab. The TCR sequence derives from an adult with an advanced solid tumor such as melanoma, head and neck, liver or kidney cancer. For the CDR3, the DNA is TGTGCCAGCAGCCTCGGAAACACCATATATTTT. Its translation is CASSLGNTIYF.